Shown below are 14 T cell receptor beta chains from a single sample sequenced in a study of blood T cell repertoires in COVID-19. Profiling relied on immunoSEQ multiplex PCR, and the TCRdb table lists in-frame clones only, not all of them. The sample carries 200,000 to 250,000 clones, 70% to 90% recorded once. Source material: peripheral blood. All receptors come from a man aged 18 to 30 with active or convalescent COVID-19.

The chain links TRBV7-3 to TRBJ2-1; 10 nucleotides line up with TRBD2. The junction had 2 bases not matched to a gene; V was cut back by 5 bases and J by 1 base. Looked up from germline, CDR1 is SGHTA and CDR2 is FQGTGA. The CDR3 consists of 15 residues. The CDR3 reads CASSNSGRSYNEQFF. The DNA of the CDR3 is TGTGCCAGCAGCAATAGCGGGAGGTCCTACAATGAGCAGTTCTTC. Full variable domain (missing parts from reference TRBV7-3 and TRBJ2-1): GAGVSQTPSNKVTEKGKYVELRCDPISGHTALYWYRQSLGQGPEFLIYFQGTGAADDSGLPNDRFFAVRPEGSVSTLKIQRTERGDSAVYLCASSNSGRSYNEQFFGPGTRLTVL.

The chain links TRBV25-1 to TRBJ2-4; tentatively, D is TRBD1 (5 bases). The CDR3 runs 15 residues. V was shortened by 3 bases and J by 6 bases, with 15 bases between the two germline ends. Germline CDR1 MGHDK, CDR2 SYGVNS. This CDR3 is CASSDQLGGANIQYF. The CDR3 bases are TGTGCCAGCAGTGATCAGCTGGGTGGGGCAAACATTCAGTACTTC.

This chain links TRBV7-9 with TRBJ2-5; D remains unclear. CDR1 and CDR2 (germline): SEHNR, FQNEAQ (reference sequence). Trimming removed 0 bases from V and 1 base from J, with 6 bases in between. The CDR3 covers 14 residues. CDR3 region: CASSLALVQETQYF. The CDR3 DNA follows: TGTGCCAGCAGCTTAGCCCTAGTCCAAGAGACCCAGTACTTC.

A single count supports this clone. This sequence joins TRBV6-2 or TRBV6-3 and TRBJ2-7, with 7 bases fitting TRBD2. Germline CDR1 and CDR2: MNHEY and SVGEGT. The CDR3 extends over 15 amino acids. V dropped 2 bases and J dropped 6; count of bases not matched to a gene: 10. CDR3 DNA sequence: TGTGCCAGCAGTTACGGCCGGGGAGGGATTAGCGAGCAGTACTTC. It is translated as CASSYGRGGISEQYF.

This clone has only a few counts. The chain links TRBV5-1 to TRBJ2-5, with 8 positions matching TRBD1. Germline trimming cut 0 bases from V and 5 bases from J; bases unmatched to any gene: 6. Germline V gives CDR1 SGHRS, CDR2 YFSETQ. This CDR3 contains 15 residues. CDR3: CASSLGQGLGETQYF. The CDR3 DNA sequence: TGCGCCAGCAGCTTGGGACAGGGGTTAGGGGAGACCCAGTACTTC. The complete variable domain, with remaining parts taken from reference TRBV5-1 and TRBJ2-5, reads KAGVTQTPRYLIKTRGQQVTLSCSPISGHRSVSWYQQTPGQGLQFLFEYFSETQRNKGNFPGRFSGRQFSNSRSEMNVSTLELGDSALYLCASSLGQGLGETQYFGPGTRLLVL.

The J gene is TRBJ2-3, the V gene TRBV6-1; weak D call: TRBD2 (6 bases). Germline V CDR1 and CDR2: MNHNS, SASEGT. V lost 4 bases, J lost 2 bases, and 19 bases lay in between. The CDR3 length is 17 residues. The CDR3 is CASSVEGTPHTTDTQYF. For the CDR3, the DNA is TGTGCCAGCAGTGTGGAGGGGACCCCACACACCACAGATACGCAGTATTTT.

CDR3 loop: CASSLDSLRGAKNIQYF. CDR3 nucleotide sequence: TGTGCCAGCAGCTTAGATTCTTTACGAGGGGCCAAAAACATTCAGTACTTC. The genes are TRBV7-2 and TRBJ2-4; D might be TRBD2 (5 bases). Germline V gene sequence: CDR1 SGHTA, CDR2 FQGNSA. V lost 1 base and J 1 base, leaving 14 bases between the germline ends. The CDR3 length is 17 residues.

The rearrangement joins TRBV2 to TRBJ2-5, with 9 bases that match TRBD1. After removal of 4 bases from V and 3 bases from J, the junction contained 6 bases not matched to a gene. The CDR3 consists of 15 residues. The germline CDR1 and CDR2 sequences are SNHLY and FYNNEI. Here the CDR3 DNA reads TGTGCCAGCAGTGGAAGGACAGGGGTCAAAGAGACCCAGTACTTC. It encodes CASSGRTGVKETQYF.

The chain carries TRBV10-2 and TRBJ1-1; possible D gene TRBD1, 5 bases. CDR1 and CDR2 from the germline V gene are WSHSY and SAAADI. Between the trimmed V and J ends, which lost 1 base and 0 bases, there was a span of 9 bases. The CDR3 loop spans 15 amino acids. The DNA for the CDR3 is TGCGCCAGCAGTGAGTTGGGCAGGGTGAACACTGAAGCTTTCTTT. Its translation: CASSELGRVNTEAFF.

The rearrangement links TRBV27 to TRBJ2-5, with 11 bases aligning to TRBD2. Germline-derived CDR1 and CDR2 are MNHEY and SMNVEV (reference sequence). CDR3 size: 15 residues. V was pared by 6 bases and J by 2 bases, with 5 bases of the junction left unmatched. CDR3 residues: CASSPGTSGQETQYF. DNA of the CDR3: TGTGCCAGCAGCCCCGGGACTAGCGGTCAAGAGACCCAGTACTTC.

CDR3 sequence: CASSQPVHRGVVGIQYF. CDR3 in DNA: TGTGCCAGCAGCCAACCTGTTCACAGGGGTGTCGTTGGGATTCAGTACTTC. V gene TRBV3-1 (or the pseudogene TRBV3-2) combines with J gene TRBJ2-4; TRBD1 aligns across 7 bases. The CDR3 length is 17 residues. Germline trimming cut 2 bases from V and 10 bases from J; bases unmatched to any gene: 17. Germline CDR1 and CDR2: LGHDT and YNNKEL (reference sequence).

The rearrangement links TRBV10-1 to TRBJ2-2; TRBD2 matches 11 bases. The CDR3 is 14 residues long. V was clipped by 5 bases and J by 5 bases; unmatched bases: 1. The germline gives CDR1 WNHNN, CDR2 SYGVQD (reference sequence). The CDR3 loop reads CASSIAGGTGELFF. CDR3 bases: TGCGCCAGCAGTATAGCGGGAGGGACCGGGGAGCTGTTTTTT.

The chain couples TRBV7-2 to TRBJ1-2; D is perhaps TRBD1 (5 bases). CDR3 length equals 15 residues. Trimming took 1 base from V and 0 from J, leaving 9 bases between them. Germline V gene sequence: CDR1 SGHTA, CDR2 FQGNSA. The CDR3 DNA reads as TGTGCCAGCAGCTTAGGTAGGGGCGCTAACTATGGCTACACCTTC. As protein: CASSLGRGANYGYTF.

The rearrangement joins TRBV7-9 to TRBJ1-4, with D perhaps matching TRBD1 (5 bases). The germline CDR1 and CDR2 sequences are SEHNR and FQNEAQ (reference sequence). This CDR3 contains 14 residues. Between the trimmed V and J ends, which lost 5 bases and 8 bases, there was a span of 15 bases. CDR3 loop: CASSVIGAGEKLFF. CDR3 in DNA: TGTGCCAGCAGCGTGATTGGGGCGGGGGAAAAACTGTTTTTT. The full variable domain, completed using reference TRBV7-9 and TRBJ1-4, is DTGVSQNPRHKITKRGQNVTFRCDPISEHNRLYWYRQTLGQGPEFLTYFQNEAQLEKSRLLSDRFSAERPKGSFSTLEIQRTEQGDSAMYLCASSVIGAGEKLFFGSGTQLSVL.